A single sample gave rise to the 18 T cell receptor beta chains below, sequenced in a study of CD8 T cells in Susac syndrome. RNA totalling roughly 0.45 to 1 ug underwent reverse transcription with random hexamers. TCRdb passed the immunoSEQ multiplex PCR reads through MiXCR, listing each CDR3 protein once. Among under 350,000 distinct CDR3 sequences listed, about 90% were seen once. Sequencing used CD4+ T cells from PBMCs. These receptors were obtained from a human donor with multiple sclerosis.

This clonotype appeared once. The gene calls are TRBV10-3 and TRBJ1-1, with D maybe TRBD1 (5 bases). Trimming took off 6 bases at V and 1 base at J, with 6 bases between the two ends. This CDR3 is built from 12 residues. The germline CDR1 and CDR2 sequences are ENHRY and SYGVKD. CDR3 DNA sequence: TGTGCCATCAGCAGGGAGAACACTGAAGCTTTCTTT. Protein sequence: CAISRENTEAFF.

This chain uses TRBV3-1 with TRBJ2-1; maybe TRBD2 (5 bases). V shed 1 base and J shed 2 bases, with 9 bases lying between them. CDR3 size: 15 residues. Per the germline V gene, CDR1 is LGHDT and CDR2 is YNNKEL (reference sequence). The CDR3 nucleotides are TGTGCCAGCAGCCAAGTCGCGGGCGCCTACAATGAGCAGTTCTTC. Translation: CASSQVAGAYNEQFF.

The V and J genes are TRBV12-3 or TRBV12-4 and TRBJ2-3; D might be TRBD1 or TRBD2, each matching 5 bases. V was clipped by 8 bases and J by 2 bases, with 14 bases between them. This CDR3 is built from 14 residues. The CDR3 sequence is CASRWGGFTDTQYF. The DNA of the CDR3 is TGTGCCAGCCGATGGGGCGGGTTCACAGATACGCAGTATTTT.

CDR3: CASSQEPRLANNEQFF. The CDR3 bases are TGCGCCAGCAGCCAAGAACCGCGACTAGCCAACAATGAGCAGTTCTTC. The chain couples TRBV4-3 to TRBJ2-1; 7 nucleotides agree with TRBD2. This CDR3 spans 16 amino acids. Germline-derived CDR1 and CDR2 are LGHNA and YSLEER. The V segment lost 0 bases and the J segment 5 bases; nucleotides outside the gene matches: 7.

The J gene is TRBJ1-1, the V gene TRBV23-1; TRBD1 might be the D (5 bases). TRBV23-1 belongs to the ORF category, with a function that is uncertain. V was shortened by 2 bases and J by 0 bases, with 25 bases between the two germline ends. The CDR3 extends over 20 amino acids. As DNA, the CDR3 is TGCGCCAGCAGTCAAAACAATCGCGGTGTTCGGAGACAGCTGAACACTGAAGCTTTCTTT. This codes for CASSQNNRGVRRQLNTEAFF.

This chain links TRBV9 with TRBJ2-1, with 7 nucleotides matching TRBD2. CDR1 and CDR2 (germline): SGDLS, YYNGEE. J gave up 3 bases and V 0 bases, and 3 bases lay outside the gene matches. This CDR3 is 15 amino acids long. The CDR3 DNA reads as TGTGCCAGCAGCGTAGATGGCGGGAGCTACAATGAGCAGTTCTTC. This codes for CASSVDGGSYNEQFF.

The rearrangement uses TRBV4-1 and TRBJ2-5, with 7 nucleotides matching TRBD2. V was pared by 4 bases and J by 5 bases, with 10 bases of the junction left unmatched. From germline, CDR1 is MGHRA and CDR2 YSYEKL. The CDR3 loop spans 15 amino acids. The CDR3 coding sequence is TGCGCCAGCAGCCCCCCGGGGAGGGTGCGTGAGACCCAGTACTTC. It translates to CASSPPGRVRETQYF.

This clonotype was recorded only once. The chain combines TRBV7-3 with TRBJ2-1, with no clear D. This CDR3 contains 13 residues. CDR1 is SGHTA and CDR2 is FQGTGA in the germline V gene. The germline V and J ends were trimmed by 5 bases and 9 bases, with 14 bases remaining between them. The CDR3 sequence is CASSPLLEGEQFF. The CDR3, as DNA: TGTGCCAGCAGCCCCCTCCTAGAAGGTGAGCAGTTCTTC.

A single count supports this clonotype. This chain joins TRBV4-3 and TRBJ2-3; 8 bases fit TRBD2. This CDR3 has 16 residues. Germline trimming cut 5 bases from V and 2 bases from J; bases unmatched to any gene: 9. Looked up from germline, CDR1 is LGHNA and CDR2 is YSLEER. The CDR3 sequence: CASSFREGLDTDTQYF. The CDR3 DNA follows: TGCGCCAGCAGCTTCCGGGAGGGCCTTGACACAGATACGCAGTATTTT.

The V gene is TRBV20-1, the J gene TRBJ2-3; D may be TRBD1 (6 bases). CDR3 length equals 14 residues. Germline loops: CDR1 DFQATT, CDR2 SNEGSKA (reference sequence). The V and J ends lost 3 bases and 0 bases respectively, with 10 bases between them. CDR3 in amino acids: CSARLQGSTDTQYF. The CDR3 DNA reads TGCAGTGCTAGGTTACAGGGCAGCACAGATACGCAGTATTTT.

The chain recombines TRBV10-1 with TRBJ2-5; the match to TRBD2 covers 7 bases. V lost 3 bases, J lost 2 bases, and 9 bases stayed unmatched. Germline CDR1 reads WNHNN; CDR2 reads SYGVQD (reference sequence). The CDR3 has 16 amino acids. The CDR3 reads CASSDSRGGGQETQYF. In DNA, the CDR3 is TGCGCCAGCAGTGATTCCCGTGGCGGGGGTCAAGAGACCCAGTACTTC.

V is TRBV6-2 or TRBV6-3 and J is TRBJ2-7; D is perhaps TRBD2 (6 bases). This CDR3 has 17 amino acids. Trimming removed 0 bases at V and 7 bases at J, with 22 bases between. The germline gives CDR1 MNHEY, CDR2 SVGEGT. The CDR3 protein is CASSYSRLATDSEEQYF. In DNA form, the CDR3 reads TGTGCCAGCAGTTACTCGCGCCTAGCGACCGATTCTGAGGAGCAGTACTTC.

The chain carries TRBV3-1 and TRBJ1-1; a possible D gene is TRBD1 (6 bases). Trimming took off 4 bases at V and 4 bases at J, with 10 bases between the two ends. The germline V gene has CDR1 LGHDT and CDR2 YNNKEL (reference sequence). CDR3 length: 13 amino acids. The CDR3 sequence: CASSRQVGTEAFF. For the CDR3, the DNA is TGTGCCAGCAGCCGACAGGTCGGCACTGAAGCTTTCTTT.

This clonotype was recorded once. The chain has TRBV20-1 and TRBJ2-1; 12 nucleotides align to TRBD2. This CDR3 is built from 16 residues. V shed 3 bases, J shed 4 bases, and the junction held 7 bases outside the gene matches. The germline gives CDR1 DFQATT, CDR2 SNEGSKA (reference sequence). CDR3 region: CSASPTTSGRYNEQFF. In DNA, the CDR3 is TGCAGTGCTAGTCCGACGACTAGCGGGAGATACAATGAGCAGTTCTTC.

The CDR3 is CSASQGVVREKLFF. CDR3 coding DNA: TGCAGTGCTAGCCAGGGGGTGGTTAGAGAAAAACTGTTTTTT. V and J are TRBV20-1 and TRBJ1-4; 7 bases match TRBD1. V lost 3 bases, J lost 8 bases, and 9 bases stayed unmatched. Germline-derived CDR1 and CDR2 are DFQATT and SNEGSKA (reference sequence). The CDR3 extends over 14 amino acids.

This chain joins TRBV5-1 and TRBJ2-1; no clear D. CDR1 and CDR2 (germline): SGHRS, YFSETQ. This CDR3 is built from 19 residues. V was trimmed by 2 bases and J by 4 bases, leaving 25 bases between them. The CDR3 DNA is TGCGCCAGCAGCTTCCCAGTTGAGGTTAGGGCTGTTCAATACAATGAGCAGTTCTTC. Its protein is CASSFPVEVRAVQYNEQFF.

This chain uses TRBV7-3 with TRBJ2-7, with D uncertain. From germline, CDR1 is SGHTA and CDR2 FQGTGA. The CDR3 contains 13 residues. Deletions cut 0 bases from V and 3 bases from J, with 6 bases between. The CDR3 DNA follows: TGTGCCAGCAGCTTAACGGTGGGCTACGAGCAGTACTTC. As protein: CASSLTVGYEQYF. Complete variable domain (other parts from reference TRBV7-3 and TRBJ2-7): GAGVSQTPSNKVTEKGKYVELRCDPISGHTALYWYRQSLGQGPEFLIYFQGTGAADDSGLPNDRFFAVRPEGSVSTLKIQRTERGDSAVYLCASSLTVGYEQYFGPGTRLTVT.

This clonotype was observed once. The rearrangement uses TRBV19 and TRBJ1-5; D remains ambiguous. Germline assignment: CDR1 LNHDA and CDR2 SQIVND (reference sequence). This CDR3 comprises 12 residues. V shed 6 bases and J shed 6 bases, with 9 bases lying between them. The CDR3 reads CASSPGIQPQHF. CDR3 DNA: TGTGCCAGTAGCCCGGGGATTCAGCCCCAGCATTTT.